These 14 T cell receptor beta chains originate from one sample sequenced in a study of T cells in women clearing cervical HPV infection (dated by TCRdb to between 2017 and 2018). Libraries were constructed by the immunoSEQ multiplex PCR assay. What TCRdb holds here is the immuneACCESS table cut down to in-frame rearrangements. Part of the clones is not present; checked against another copy, under half of the missing clones reflect an unresolved V gene, and the others are unexplained. This sample's table carries about 20,000 clones. About 5% of the sample belongs to the ten largest clones. Material: blood buffy coat. These receptor sequences come from a woman between 18 and 70 years old with a cervical HPV16 infection that either progressed to CIN3+ or cleared (not recorded which).

To note about this clone: From the germline J gene comes the end of the CDR3, since the read stops 3 residues before it. The chain carries TRBV11-2 and TRBJ1-6, with a possible D match to TRBD1 (5 bases). This CDR3 has 14 amino acids. Trimming pared 1 base from V and 7 bases from J, leaving 8 bases between. Germline V gene lookup returns CDR1 SGHAT and CDR2 FQNNGV. CDR3 protein: CASSLVQGNSPLHF. The sequenced CDR3 bases are TGTGCCAGCAGCTTAGTGCAGGGAAATTCACCC.

The sequenced part of the CDR3 DNA is TGTGCCTGGAGTGTCGAGGGACAGGGCAGATCACCC. Its translation: CAWSVEGQGRSP. The entire CDR3 protein is CAWSVEGQGRSPLHF. J is TRBJ1-6 and V is TRBV30; TRBD1 aligns across 9 bases. With the read ending 3 residues before the CDR3 end, the germline J gene is used to fill in that end. From germline, CDR1 is GTSNPN and CDR2 SVGIG (reference sequence). Unmatched junction bases numbered 7, after V lost 0 bases and J lost 10 bases. The CDR3 loop spans 15 amino acids.

Comments on this clone: One junction end disagrees with the germline gene, perhaps due to a read error. The sequence runs out 3 residues before the end of the CDR3; the remainder is reconstructed from the germline J gene. The same CDR3 also results from other DNA sequences found in this sample. The chain has TRBV18 and TRBJ1-3, with 9 bases fitting TRBD1. CDR1 is KGHSH and CDR2 is LQKENI in the germline V gene. CDR3 size: 17 residues. The CDR3 bases that were read are TGTGCCAGCTCCGCCAGGGACAGGACAGGGGCTGGAAACACG. Translation: CASSARDRTGAGNT. The CDR3, in full, reads CASSARDRTGAGNTIYF.

A word on this clone: The read falls 3 residues short of the CDR3 end, and the missing part is taken from the germline J gene. The chain joins TRBV5-1 to TRBJ2-2; unclear D gene. The CDR3 loop spans 13 amino acids. Germline assignment: CDR1 SGHRS and CDR2 YFSETQ. V lost 0 bases and J 6 bases, leaving 6 bases between the germline ends. CDR3 protein: CASSLVRSGELFF. Incomplete CDR3 DNA: TGCGCCAGCAGCTTGGTGCGGTCCGGGGAG.

On this clone: Coverage ceases 3 residues before the CDR3 finishes, and the germline J gene fills in the end. The chain combines TRBV20-1 with TRBJ1-6; D possibly corresponds to TRBD1 (5 bases). CDR1 and CDR2 from the germline V gene are DFQATT and SNEGSKA (reference sequence). Trimming pared 0 bases from V and 7 bases from J, leaving 10 bases between. The CDR3 loop spans 14 amino acids. CDR3 bases read: TGCAGTGCTAGAGATCAAAGGGGAAATTCACCC. Translated, it gives CSARDQRGNSP. The whole CDR3 sequence reads CSARDQRGNSPLHF.

Remarks on this clone: The CDR3 is cut off 3 residues early in the read; its end comes from the germline J gene. V is TRBV20-1 and J is TRBJ2-3; D is ambiguous. Germline loops: CDR1 DFQATT, CDR2 SNEGSKA (reference sequence). The CDR3 length is 14 residues. V was pared by 1 base and J by 0 bases, with 8 bases between. CDR3 region: CSARVEPSTDTQYF. Partial CDR3 DNA: TGCAGTGCTAGAGTCGAGCCCAGCACAGATACG.

With respect to this clone: The read ends 3 residues shy of where the CDR3 ends; the end is completed using the germline J gene. This chain joins TRBV4-1 and TRBJ1-5; 9 bases match TRBD1. CDR1 and CDR2 (germline): MGHRA, YSYEKL. The CDR3 length is 16 residues. J was trimmed by 5 bases and V by 2 bases; bases with no gene match: 7. This CDR3 is CASSQPGQGDHQPQHF. The CDR3 bases that were read are TGCGCCAGCAGCCAACCGGGACAGGGAGACCATCAGCCC.

Comments on this clone: The read terminates 3 residues before the CDR3 end, so the remaining end is supplied by the germline J gene. The chain carries TRBV20-1 and TRBJ1-2; D gene uncertain. Germline V lookup: CDR1 DFQATT, CDR2 SNEGSKA (reference sequence). This CDR3 has 16 amino acids. Trimming removed 5 bases at V and 0 bases at J, with 19 bases between. The covered CDR3 bases are TGCAGTGCTCCCTCATGGAACAGAGGAGCTAACTATGGC. Encoded protein: CSAPSWNRGANYG. In full, the CDR3 is CSAPSWNRGANYGYTF.

CDR3 sequence: CSVPTATSGGSTDTQYF. The covered CDR3 bases are TGCAGCGTCCCCACCGCCACTAGCGGGGGGAGCACAGATACG. V is TRBV29-1 and J is TRBJ2-3, with 12 nucleotides matching TRBD2. Read data end 3 residues before the CDR3 end; the end is taken from the germline J gene. The germline CDR1 and CDR2 sequences are SQVTM and ANQGSEA. This CDR3 is built from 17 residues. The V segment lost 6 bases and the J segment 0 bases; nucleotides outside the gene matches: 10.

In the case of this clone: The CDR3 is cut off 3 residues early in the read; its end comes from the germline J gene. This rearrangement joins TRBV18 to TRBJ1-1; no firm D call. V was cut by 4 bases and J by 0 bases, with 6 bases left in between. Germline CDR1 and CDR2: KGHSH and LQKENI. There are 13 residues in the CDR3. The covered CDR3 bases are TGTGCCAGCTCACGGGCTGTGAACACTGAA. Translating gives CASSRAVNTE. From start to end, the CDR3 is CASSRAVNTEAFF.

CDR3 sequence: CASSLAVSYNEQFF. The DNA read from the CDR3 is TGTGCCAGCAGCTTAGCGGTCAGCTACAATGAG. The chain has TRBV7-2 and TRBJ2-1; D is unclear. The CDR3 extends 3 residues past the end of the read, so its final part is completed from the germline J gene. Germline V CDR1 and CDR2: SGHTA, FQGNSA. The CDR3 sequence is 14 residues long. Trimming left V 0 bases short and J 3 bases short, with 6 bases between. The variable domain in full, completed from reference TRBV7-2 and TRBJ2-1, reads GAGVSQSPSNKVTEKGKDVELRCDPISGHTALYWYRQSLGQGLEFLIYFQGNSAPDKSGLPSDRFSAERTGGSVSTLTIQRTQQEDSAVYLCASSLAVSYNEQFFGPGTRLTVL.

On this clone itself: The read is 3 residues too short to cover the CDR3 end, so that end is filled in from the germline J gene. V usage is TRBV2 and J usage is TRBJ2-3; D is possibly TRBD1 (5 bases). The CDR3 length is 15 residues. CDR1 and CDR2 (germline): SNHLY, FYNNEI. Partial CDR3 DNA: TGTGCCAGCGTCGGTACCGGACACAACCAAGAGACG. Amino acid sequence: CASVGTGHNQET. The entire CDR3 is CASVGTGHNQETQYF.

About this clone: The read terminates 3 residues ahead of where the CDR3 ends, so the germline J gene completes it. This sequence joins TRBV20-1 and TRBJ2-7, with a weak D call TRBD2 (6 bases). This CDR3 contains 16 residues. The V gene lost 3 bases and the J gene lost 1 base, with 19 bases spanning the gap. Germline V gene lookup returns CDR1 DFQATT and CDR2 SNEGSKA (reference sequence). CDR3 in amino acids: CSASGRLQGGSYEQYF. The part of the CDR3 DNA that was read is TGCAGTGCTAGCGGGAGATTGCAGGGTGGATCCTACGAG.

Details on this clone: The read ends 3 residues before the CDR3 terminus; that terminus is restored from the germline J gene. The V gene is TRBV20-1, the J gene TRBJ1-6; D is uncertain. V was cut by 0 bases and J by 8 bases, with 11 bases left in between. The CDR3 consists of 14 residues. Germline loops: CDR1 DFQATT, CDR2 SNEGSKA (reference sequence). CDR3 loop: CSARDIQEYSPLHF. The covered CDR3 bases are TGCAGTGCTAGAGATATCCAGGAGTATTCACCC.